This record covers a single TCR beta chain. Other DNA sequences in the sample encode the same CDR3. Some clones are missing from TCRdb's copy, which holds only in-frame ones; the method was immunoSEQ multiplex PCR. The sample includes some 22,000 clones, roughly 92% seen only once; the top ten take roughly 4%. This entry is derived from a study of blood T cell repertoires in COVID-19. On the study more broadly: Material from acute and convalescent COVID-19 was sourced from the United States, Italy and Spain.

The J segment lost 8 bases and the V segment lost 1 base, leaving 2 bases of the junction unmatched. The CDR3 runs 13 residues. The sample was peripheral blood. The receptor's source is a woman in her fifties or sixties with active COVID-19. The genes are TRBV12-3 or TRBV12-4 and TRBJ2-1; TRBD1 matches at 7 bases. This CDR3 is CASSLGQGHEQFF. The CDR3 nucleotides are TGTGCCAGCAGTTTAGGACAGGGCCATGAGCAGTTCTTC.